Sequencing of this TCR beta chain was carried out in a study of blood T cell repertoires in COVID-19. CDR1 and CDR2 (germline): MNHEY, SVGEGT. The CDR3 consists of 14 residues. With 5 bases clipped from V and 9 bases from J, the junction kept 8 bases outside the gene matches. Clones were read by immunoSEQ multiplex PCR, and TCRdb kept only the in-frame ones, dropping some. In the table there are 360,000 or so clones, about four fifths of which are singletons. Participants were aged about 18 to 100 years from approximately 23 US areas. Sequenced material: PBMCs or T cells enriched from blood (not recorded which). This chain links TRBV6-2 or TRBV6-3 with TRBJ2-1; 9 nucleotides line up with TRBD2. The sequence derives from a woman aged 45-65 years who had recovered from COVID-19. CDR3 bases: TGTGCCAGCAGTATTGCGGGGGGGCCGGGTGAGCAGTTCTTC. Protein: CASSIAGGPGEQFF.